This is a list of T cell receptor beta chains from one sample in a study of OX40 agonist ivuxolimab in advanced cancers. The method was immunoSEQ multiplex PCR; TCRdb's version includes in-frame clones alone and lacks a portion of them. The sample includes over 40,000 clones, roughly 80% of them seen just once. This sample comprised CD4+ or CD8+ T cells sorted from blood, obtained in a trial of the OX40 agonist ivuxolimab. The receptors shown here come from an adult with an advanced solid tumor such as melanoma, head and neck, liver or kidney cancer. CDR3s include the opening cysteine and the closing phenylalanine or tryptophan. The D gene is left open where the match is weak. Some rows have no size entry. The others give once, few or many, or a class for an expanded clone.

D gene | J gene | clone size | V gene | CDR3 length | CDR3 DNA | CDR3 protein
NA | TRBJ2-1 | NA | TRBV6-1 | 11 | TGTGCCAGCAGGATTGCCTATGAGCAGTTCTTC | CASRIAYEQFF
NA | TRBJ2-5 | NA | TRBV5-8 | 13 | TGTGCCAGCAGACAGACAGGTACAGAGACCCAGTACTTC | CASRQTGTETQYF
TRBD2 | TRBJ2-5 | NA | TRBV4-1 | 16 | TGCGCCAGCAGCCAAAGGGAGGCGGGGGGCGGGAAGACCCAGTACTTC | CASSQREAGGGKTQYF
NA | TRBJ1-5 | NA | TRBV6-6 | 14 | TGTGCCAGCAGTTACTCTGGCAGCAATCAGCCCCAGCATTTT | CASSYSGSNQPQHF
TRBD1 | TRBJ1-2 | NA | TRBV2 | 15 | TGTGCCAGCAGTGGATGGGAGACAGGGATGAGTGGCTACACCTTC | CASSGWETGMSGYTF
TRBD1 | TRBJ2-5 | NA | TRBV11-2 | 15 | TGTGCCAGCAGCACGCAAGTAGGGGGCTGGGAGACCCAGTACTTC | CASSTQVGGWETQYF
TRBD2 | TRBJ2-3 | NA | TRBV4-2 | 17 | TGTGCCAGCAGCCAGGCCGAGGGGACTAGCGGGAGAAATACGCAGTATTTT | CASSQAEGTSGRNTQYF
NA | TRBJ2-2 | NA | TRBV23-1 | 15 | TGCGCCAGCAGTCAATCCTGGCCGAACACCGGGGAGCTGTTTTTT | CASSQSWPNTGELFF
TRBD1 | TRBJ2-3 | NA | TRBV5-6 | 15 | TGTGCCAGCAGCAGGCTGGACAGGGGTTCGGATACGCAGTATTTT | CASSRLDRGSDTQYF
NA | TRBJ2-1 | once | TRBV7-2 | 13 | TGTGCCAGCAGCTTATACGCCTCGGGGGAGCAGTTCTTC | CASSLYASGEQFF
TRBD1 | TRBJ1-4 | NA | TRBV14 | 14 | TGTGCCAGCAGCCGACAGGGAGGAAATGAAAAACTGTTTTTT | CASSRQGGNEKLFF
NA | TRBJ2-1 | NA | TRBV7-8 | 12 | TGTGCCAGCAGCATCCCTTACAATGAGCAGTTCTTC | CASSIPYNEQFF
NA | TRBJ2-1 | once | TRBV18 | 17 | TGTGCCAGCTCACTATCAGGGGTTCTGAGCTCCTACAATGAGCAGTTCTTC | CASSLSGVLSSYNEQFF
NA | TRBJ2-5 | once | TRBV29-1 | 12 | TGCAGCGGAAGGCTGATACAAGAGACCCAGTACTTC | CSGRLIQETQYF
TRBD1 | TRBJ1-2 | NA | TRBV7-2 | 14 | TGTGCCAGCAGCTTGACAGGGGATTACTATGGCTACACCTTC | CASSLTGDYYGYTF
TRBD2 | TRBJ2-1 | NA | TRBV4-1 | 16 | TGCGCCAGCAGCCAAGATGACGCGGGAGCTACGAATGAGCAGTTCTTC | CASSQDDAGATNEQFF
NA | TRBJ2-7 | NA | TRBV4-1 | 14 | TGCGCCAGCAGCGGGGCATCGAGCTCCTACGAGCAGTACTTC | CASSGASSSYEQYF
NA | TRBJ2-5 | NA | TRBV28 | 14 | TGTGCCAGCAGTTTCGTCGGGGTAGCAGAGACCCAGTACTTC | CASSFVGVAETQYF
NA | TRBJ2-5 | NA | TRBV18 | 14 | TGTGCCAGCTCACCATCGGCTAACCAAGAGACCCAGTACTTC | CASSPSANQETQYF
NA | TRBJ1-2 | NA | TRBV4-2 | 15 | TGTGCCAGCAGCTCTCGGGCCACAACTAACTATGGCTACACCTTC | CASSSRATTNYGYTF
TRBD2 | TRBJ2-2 | NA | TRBV5-4 | 16 | TGTGCCAGCAGCAGATCCCGGGACTATGGGACCGGGGAGCTGTTTTTT | CASSRSRDYGTGELFF
NA | TRBJ1-3 | few | TRBV11-2 | 16 | TGTGCCAGCAGCTTTCCATTAGGGTTTTCGGGGAACACCATATATTTT | CASSFPLGFSGNTIYF
TRBD1 | TRBJ1-5 | NA | TRBV4-2 | 15 | TGTGCCAGCAGCCAAGACAGGGGGCTATACCAGCCCCAGCATTTT | CASSQDRGLYQPQHF
TRBD1 | TRBJ1-5 | few | TRBV7-8 | 15 | TGTGCCAGCAGAATGACAGGGATCGGCAATCAGCCCCAGCATTTT | CASRMTGIGNQPQHF
TRBD1 | TRBJ1-1 | NA | TRBV27 | 19 | TGTGCCAGCAGTCAAAGTTCGACAGGGGCATTTTTCCGCCGGACTGAAGCTTTCTTT | CASSQSSTGAFFRRTEAFF
NA | TRBJ1-1 | NA | TRBV4-3 | 14 | TGCGCCAGCAGCCAAGATCTTAAAGTACCTGAAGCTTTCTTT | CASSQDLKVPEAFF
TRBD1 | TRBJ1-1 | NA | TRBV4-3 | 13 | TGCGCCAGCAGCCAGGAGGGACAGAATAAAGCTTTCTTT | CASSQEGQNKAFF
NA | TRBJ2-3 | NA | TRBV19 | 15 | TGTGCCAGTAGTAAGGCGGTGATTAGCACAGATACGCAGTATTTT | CASSKAVISTDTQYF
NA | TRBJ1-2 | NA | TRBV7-2 | 16 | TGTGCCAGCAGCTTAGGAAACAGGGTTTGGGACTATGGCTACACCTTC | CASSLGNRVWDYGYTF
TRBD1 | TRBJ1-2 | NA | TRBV14 | 15 | TGTGCCAGCACTCCCGGGACAGGGACCAGCTATGGCTACACCTTC | CASTPGTGTSYGYTF
NA | TRBJ1-1 | NA | TRBV11-3 | 13 | TGTGCCAGCAGCTTAGGGGGTATGTCTGAAGCTTTCTTT | CASSLGGMSEAFF
NA | TRBJ2-2 | once | TRBV6-1 | 15 | TGTGCCAGCAGTGAAGCGCGGAGGTACCCCGGGGAGCTGTTTTTT | CASSEARRYPGELFF
NA | TRBJ1-3 | NA | TRBV28 | 12 | TGTGCCAGCAGTTTTCGGGGAAACACCATATATTTT | CASSFRGNTIYF
NA | TRBJ1-6 | NA | TRBV28 | 13 | TGTGCCAGCTCCGCCTCCCCTAGCTCACCCCTCCACTTT | CASSASPSSPLHF
NA | TRBJ2-5 | NA | TRBV7-9 | 15 | TGTGCCAGCAGCTTAGCTGTTAGCTTGCAAGAGACCCAGTACTTC | CASSLAVSLQETQYF
TRBD2 | TRBJ2-5 | NA | TRBV2 | 16 | TGTGCCAGCAGTGAAGCGCTTGGCGGGAGTGCAGAGACCCAGTACTTC | CASSEALGGSAETQYF
NA | TRBJ2-5 | NA | TRBV28 | 15 | TGTGCCAGCAGTATCCTAGCCAAGGGACAAGAGACCCAGTACTTC | CASSILAKGQETQYF
NA | TRBJ2-3 | NA | TRBV7-9 | 15 | TGTGCCAGCAGCCAAGGCCTCCACCACACAGATACGCAGTATTTT | CASSQGLHHTDTQYF
TRBD1 | TRBJ2-3 | NA | TRBV5-8 | 14 | TGTGCCAGCAGCCGAGACAGGGGGAGAGATACGCAGTATTTT | CASSRDRGRDTQYF
TRBD2 | TRBJ2-5 | NA | TRBV28 | 14 | TGTGCCAGCACTACAGCGGGGGCAGAAAAGACCCAGTACTTC | CASTTAGAEKTQYF
TRBD1 | TRBJ1-1 | NA | TRBV18 | 17 | TGTGCCAGCTCACCGGCCGGACAGGGGGCCTTGAACACTGAAGCTTTCTTT | CASSPAGQGALNTEAFF
NA | TRBJ1-1 | NA | TRBV11-2 | 13 | TGTGCCAGCAGCCTTGGCGCAGGGACTGAAGCTTTCTTT | CASSLGAGTEAFF
NA | TRBJ2-1 | NA | TRBV5-4 | 16 | TGTGCCAGCAGCCCCGCACGGGGAGGGGGATACAATGAGCAGTTCTTC | CASSPARGGGYNEQFF
NA | TRBJ1-1 | NA | TRBV11-2 | 16 | TGTGCCAGCAGCCAACGTGGGGGGGCGCGGGGCACTGAAGCTTTCTTT | CASSQRGGARGTEAFF
NA | TRBJ2-1 | once | TRBV5-1 | 15 | TGCGCCAGCAGCCAAGGGACAAGCTCCTACAATGAGCAGTTCTTC | CASSQGTSSYNEQFF
TRBD1 | TRBJ2-1 | NA | TRBV2 | 14 | TGTGCCAGCAGTTGGGACAGGGGATTCAATGAGCAGTTCTTC | CASSWDRGFNEQFF
NA | TRBJ2-1 | NA | TRBV7-2 | 17 | TGTGCCAGCAGCTTAAGGGGTGCGGTGGCGGGGAACAATGAGCAGTTCTTC | CASSLRGAVAGNNEQFF
TRBD2 | TRBJ2-5 | NA | TRBV5-1 | 13 | TGCGCCAGCAAAGTAGCGGGAGGAGAGACCCAGTACTTC | CASKVAGGETQYF
TRBD1 | TRBJ1-6 | NA | TRBV2 | 14 | TGTGCCAGCGGTACCGGGACAGGGTATTCACCCCTCCACTTT | CASGTGTGYSPLHF
TRBD1 | TRBJ1-2 | NA | TRBV27 | 13 | TGTGCCAGCAGTCCCGGGACAGAGTATGGCTACACCTTC | CASSPGTEYGYTF
NA | TRBJ1-1 | NA | TRBV5-8 | 13 | TGTGCCAGCAGCCGTTCCACCAACACTGAAGCTTTCTTT | CASSRSTNTEAFF
TRBD2 | TRBJ2-2 | NA | TRBV7-2 | 16 | TGTGCCAGCAGCCCCGGGGGGGCGGAAGACACCGGGGAGCTGTTTTTT | CASSPGGAEDTGELFF